The rows below give T cell receptor beta chains drawn from one sample of a study of cytomegalovirus exposure and HLA in healthy donors. The data were produced by immunoSEQ multiplex PCR, yet TCRdb's version contains in-frame clones alone and is incomplete. The profile covers roughly 180,000 clones, with roughly 88% appearing a single time and about 9.3% taken by the ten largest. Sequencing was carried out using PBMCs. The receptors originated from a man younger than 35 in good health and CMV-seropositive. Both conserved end residues are part of each CDR3. Fields, in order: V gene, clone size, J gene, D gene, CDR3 DNA, CDR3 protein. The D gene is left open where the match is weak. The size of a clone is reported for some rows only, either as once, few or many, or as a class for expanded clones.

v_gene: TRBV5-1; abundance: .; j_gene: TRBJ2-3; d_gene: TRBD1; CDR3nt: TGCGCCAGCAGCGGAAGACAGGGGGGCGATACGCAGTATTTT; CDR3aa: CASSGRQGGDTQYF
v_gene: TRBV30; abundance: .; j_gene: TRBJ2-7; d_gene: .; CDR3nt: TGTGCCTGGAATAACAGATACTCCTACGAGCAGTACTTC; CDR3aa: CAWNNRYSYEQYF
v_gene: TRBV9; abundance: .; j_gene: TRBJ2-2; d_gene: .; CDR3nt: TGTGCCAGCAGTCTTGGGAGTTATACGACCGGGGAGCTGTTTTTT; CDR3aa: CASSLGSYTTGELFF
v_gene: TRBV19; abundance: .; j_gene: TRBJ2-5; d_gene: TRBD2; CDR3nt: TGTGCCAGTAGTATAAGCGGGGGGGCTAGGGAGACCCAGTACTTC; CDR3aa: CASSISGGARETQYF
v_gene: TRBV18; abundance: .; j_gene: TRBJ2-4; d_gene: .; CDR3nt: TGTGCCAGCTCACCTGTCGGGAAGGGGGTCGGCGTAAACATTCAGTACTTC; CDR3aa: CASSPVGKGVGVNIQYF
v_gene: TRBV5-1; abundance: few; j_gene: TRBJ1-1; d_gene: .; CDR3nt: TGCGCCAGCAGCTTGGGAGGGGGGAACACTGAAGCTTTCTTT; CDR3aa: CASSLGGGNTEAFF
v_gene: TRBV10-3; abundance: .; j_gene: TRBJ2-4; d_gene: TRBD2; CDR3nt: TGTGCCATCAGTGAGGGGATAGCGGGGGACGAAAACATTCAGTACTTC; CDR3aa: CAISEGIAGDENIQYF
v_gene: TRBV11-2; abundance: .; j_gene: TRBJ2-3; d_gene: TRBD2; CDR3nt: TGTGCCAGCAGCTCCCAGAAACTAGCGGGGGCCACAGATACGCAGTATTTT; CDR3aa: CASSSQKLAGATDTQYF
v_gene: TRBV7-3; abundance: .; j_gene: TRBJ1-6; d_gene: .; CDR3nt: TGTGCCAGCAGCTTGGGGAGGGCCGACTCCTATAATTCACCCCTCCACTTT; CDR3aa: CASSLGRADSYNSPLHF
v_gene: TRBV11-2; abundance: .; j_gene: TRBJ2-7; d_gene: TRBD2; CDR3nt: TGTGCCAGCAGCACCCTCCGGACTAGCGGGACCTACGAGCAGTACTTC; CDR3aa: CASSTLRTSGTYEQYF